This T cell receptor beta chain was sequenced during a study of cytomegalovirus exposure and HLA in healthy donors. Study-level information: Early released data had about 85 million unique TCRs, all coming from HLA-typed donors.

CDR1 MNHNS and CDR2 SASEGT come from the germline V gene. With 4 bases removed from V and 0 bases from J, the gap between germline ends came to 13 bases. The CDR3 loop spans 16 amino acids. Researchers ran the PCR with 60 Vbeta and 13 Jbeta primers. Method: immunoSEQ multiplex PCR; TCRdb's copy keeps in-frame clones and lacks some. The data show fewer than 250,000 clones, with 75% to 80% seen just once and around 1.8% held by the top ten. The chain carries TRBV6-1 and TRBJ1-5; D is possibly TRBD1 (6 bases). The TCR originated in a man younger than 30 in good health and CMV-seronegative. The material sequenced was PBMCs. CDR3 in amino acids: CASSAGAGGSNQPQHF. CDR3 DNA sequence: TGTGCCAGCAGTGCAGGGGCGGGTGGTAGCAATCAGCCCCAGCATTTT.